This TCR beta chain was captured by sequencing in a study of T cells expressing NK-cell markers. The overall study: Seven donors tested HCMV-seropositive and one tested seronegative among the eight sequenced.

This CDR3 has 12 residues. A 5'RACE template switching approach incorporating UMIs was used to make TCR beta cDNA. No DNA is given; TCRdb re-called the 5' RACE reads and lists each CDR3 protein once. The listing contains 150,000 to 180,000 distinct CDR3 sequences. Worth noting for this clonotype: What it recognizes is unknown.

Study-level points and caveats: A few donors' CD3+CD56-NKG2C+ cells were dominated by the same clonotypes. No clear determination of HCMV specificity was made for expanded NKG2C+ T cell clones.

The origin of this receptor is a woman aged 45-65 years in good health. Input material: blood T cells: a sorted CD56 or NKG2C T cell subset, CD4+ or CD8+ T cells, or bulk PBMC T cells (not recorded which). V usage is TRBV12-3 or TRBV12-4 and J usage is TRBJ1-1. The CDR3 is CASSLDRSVAFF.